This T cell receptor (beta chain) was sequenced for a study of blood T cell repertoires in COVID-19. Study-level background: Some COVID-19 samples were acute and others convalescent; all came from the United States, Italy and Spain.

How the authors handled the data: Reference gene primer amplification gave nucleated cell count estimates. Produced via immunoSEQ multiplex PCR; TCRdb's table is partial and in-frame only. V, J and clone size are taken as reported in that table, and D and trimming were inferred from the DNA itself. The sample has about 240,000 clones; about 86% are singletons. Grouping used clinical history reported by participants in a survey and questionnaire. V shed 5 bases and J shed 5 bases, with 12 bases lying between them. The CDR3 length is 13 residues. Germline CDR1 and CDR2: SGHVS and FQNEAQ. The TCR sequence derives from a woman aged 40 to 50 with acute COVID-19. The V call is TRBV7-8, the J call TRBJ2-5; no clear D. Sequences were obtained from PBMCs or T cells enriched from blood (not recorded which). CDR3 coding DNA: TGTGCCAGCAGCCGCCTCTGGCGGGAGACCCAGTACTTC. Its translation: CASSRLWRETQYF.